This is a list of T cell receptor beta chains from one sample in a study of blood T cell repertoires in COVID-19. Generated by immunoSEQ multiplex PCR, the TCRdb table keeps only in-frame clones and is missing some. The data hold around 100,000 clones, with over 65% observed a single time. The sequenced material came from peripheral blood. These receptors were taken from a man in his sixties or seventies with COVID-19, enrolled during active disease. The CDR3 runs from the conserved cysteine through the conserved F or W. The D gene is left open where the match is weak. Some rows mark clone size as missing; the rest say once, few, many or name a class of expanded clone.

TRBJ1-1,TRBV7-2,NA,NA,CASSFDWGRAEAFF,TGTGCCAGCAGCTTTGACTGGGGGAGGGCTGAAGCTTTCTTT
TRBJ2-2,TRBV27,TRBD2,NA,CASSSLAGGNTGELFF,TGTGCCAGCAGTTCACTAGCGGGAGGGAACACCGGGGAGCTGTTTTTT
TRBJ2-5,TRBV27,NA,NA,CASSPTPWTKETQYF,TGTGCCAGCAGTCCGACCCCCTGGACAAAAGAGACCCAGTACTTC
TRBJ2-3,TRBV28,TRBD2,NA,CASRSGTSTDTQYF,TGTGCCAGCAGGAGCGGGACTAGCACAGATACGCAGTATTTT
TRBJ1-1,TRBV28,NA,few,CASRYNGGYTEAFF,TGTGCCAGCAGATATAACGGAGGATACACTGAAGCTTTCTTT
TRBJ2-5,TRBV18,TRBD2,NA,CASSPSLAGGPETQYF,TGTGCCAGCTCACCTTCCCTAGCGGGAGGGCCCGAGACCCAGTACTTC
TRBJ2-5,TRBV5-4,TRBD2,NA,CASSLGTSGEETQYF,TGTGCCAGCAGCTTGGGGACTAGCGGAGAAGAGACCCAGTACTTC
TRBJ1-2,TRBV5-6,NA,NA,CASSLGTGRGGYTF,TGTGCCAGCAGCTTGGGAACAGGGAGGGGTGGCTACACCTTC
TRBJ2-7,TRBV7-9,TRBD2,few,CASSLAGGRAVYEQYF,TGTGCCAGCAGCTTAGCAGGCGGGAGGGCGGTCTACGAGCAGTACTTC
TRBJ1-3,TRBV5-1,TRBD1,NA,CASSLGTATGNTIYF,TGCGCCAGCAGCCTCGGGACAGCGACTGGAAACACCATATATTTT
TRBJ2-3,TRBV30,TRBD2,NA,CAWSPGLAGVSDTQYF,TGTGCCTGGAGCCCGGGACTAGCGGGAGTATCAGATACGCAGTATTTT
TRBJ1-1,TRBV5-1,NA,once,CASSRLRNTEAFF,TGCGCCAGCAGCAGACTGAGGAACACTGAAGCTTTCTTT
TRBJ2-7,TRBV2,TRBD1,NA,CASSSTQIGQGAGEQYF,TGTGCCAGCAGCTCAACCCAAATCGGACAGGGGGCGGGAGAGCAGTACTTC
TRBJ2-3,TRBV9,NA,NA,CASSVAGISTDTQYF,TGTGCCAGCAGCGTAGCTGGCATTAGCACAGATACGCAGTATTTT
TRBJ2-1,TRBV2,NA,NA,CASSDGGASVGNEQFF,TGTGCCAGCAGCGACGGAGGGGCCAGCGTAGGGAATGAGCAGTTCTTC
TRBJ2-2,TRBV7-8,NA,NA,CASSYRRGIRNTGELFF,TGTGCCAGCAGCTACCGGCGAGGGATTAGGAACACCGGGGAGCTGTTTTTT
TRBJ1-3,TRBV9,TRBD1,NA,CASSVGTGIAPSSGNTIYF,TGTGCCAGCAGCGTAGGGACAGGGATAGCACCGTCCTCTGGAAACACCATATATTTT
TRBJ1-2,TRBV19,NA,once,CASSMVGGRGYTF,TGTGCCAGTAGTATGGTCGGGGGGAGAGGCTACACCTTC
TRBJ2-5,TRBV7-2,NA,NA,CASSLVPRQAQETQYF,TGTGCCAGCAGCTTAGTCCCAAGACAGGCCCAAGAGACCCAGTACTTC
TRBJ2-5,TRBV24-1,NA,few,CATSDSLAYQETQYF,TGTGCCACCAGTGATTCCCTAGCGTACCAAGAGACCCAGTACTTC
TRBJ1-1,TRBV5-1,NA,NA,CASSSLAGLNTEAFF,TGCGCCAGCAGCTCTCTTGCGGGGCTCAACACTGAAGCTTTCTTT
TRBJ1-1,TRBV18,NA,NA,CASSPSKAGLKEAFF,TGTGCCAGCTCACCTTCAAAGGCAGGGCTGAAGGAAGCTTTCTTT
TRBJ1-5,TRBV18,TRBD1,NA,CASSPGTENQPQHF,TGTGCCAGCTCACCAGGGACAGAAAATCAGCCCCAGCATTTT
TRBJ2-1,TRBV6-5,NA,NA,CASNSVSEQFF,TGTGCCAGCAACTCGGTGAGTGAGCAGTTCTTC
TRBJ2-1,TRBV5-4,NA,NA,CASSRGTSQNNEQFF,TGTGCCAGCAGCCGAGGGACTTCCCAAAACAATGAGCAGTTCTTC
TRBJ1-1,TRBV5-4,NA,NA,CASSLPGTNTEAFF,TGTGCCAGCAGCTTGCCGGGTACCAACACTGAAGCTTTCTTT
TRBJ2-7,TRBV5-5,NA,NA,CASGDSYEQYF,TGTGCCAGCGGAGACAGCTACGAGCAGTACTTC
TRBJ1-3,TRBV13,NA,NA,CASSLFSSGNTIYF,TGTGCCAGCAGCTTATTCAGCTCTGGAAACACCATATATTTT
TRBJ2-5,TRBV12-3/TRBV12-4,NA,NA,CASSLQGTQYF,TGTGCCAGCAGCCTCCAGGGGACCCAGTACTTC
TRBJ2-1,TRBV5-5,TRBD2,NA,CASSLELADYNEQFF,TGTGCCAGCAGCTTGGAACTAGCGGACTACAATGAGCAGTTCTTC
TRBJ2-2,TRBV5-1,NA,few,CASSFSGSNTGELFF,TGCGCCAGCAGCTTTTCAGGGTCGAACACCGGGGAGCTGTTTTTT
TRBJ1-1,TRBV3-1/TRBV3-2,TRBD1,NA,CASSRDRGLGEAFF,TGTGCCAGCAGCCGGGACAGGGGGCTGGGTGAAGCTTTCTTT
TRBJ2-3,TRBV30,TRBD2,NA,CAWSEAGGRTDTQYF,TGTGCCTGGAGTGAAGCGGGAGGACGCACAGATACGCAGTATTTT
TRBJ2-5,TRBV2,NA,NA,CASSLTARGETQYF,TGTGCCAGCAGTTTGACAGCTAGGGGCGAGACCCAGTACTTC
TRBJ2-7,TRBV11-2,TRBD2,once,CASSLTSGTYEQYF,TGTGCCAGCAGCTTGACTAGCGGAACCTACGAGCAGTACTTC
TRBJ1-1,TRBV25-1,NA,NA,CASSEFPQGSLNTEAFF,TGTGCCAGCAGTGAATTCCCGCAGGGGTCTTTGAACACTGAAGCTTTCTTT
TRBJ2-5,TRBV5-4,TRBD1,NA,CASSHTTGTFAKTQYF,TGTGCCAGCAGCCACACGACAGGGACCTTCGCTAAGACCCAGTACTTC
TRBJ2-1,TRBV2,TRBD1,NA,CASSYTGGLNEQFF,TGTGCCAGCAGTTACACAGGGGGCTTAAATGAGCAGTTCTTC
TRBJ1-1,TRBV12-5,NA,NA,CASGRGASSEAFF,TGTGCTAGTGGCCGGGGGGCAAGTTCTGAAGCTTTCTTT
TRBJ2-7,TRBV4-1,TRBD2,NA,CASSQDGGKREGPSLGEQYF,TGCGCCAGCAGCCAAGATGGGGGTAAGCGGGAGGGCCCGAGCTTGGGCGAGCAGTACTTC
TRBJ2-5,TRBV29-1,NA,NA,CSFLRGSTQETQYF,TGCAGCTTCCTCAGGGGATCCACCCAAGAGACCCAGTACTTC
TRBJ1-1,TRBV28,NA,NA,CASSRGKLEAFF,TGTGCCAGCAGCCGTGGTAAACTTGAAGCTTTCTTT
TRBJ1-2,TRBV5-1,TRBD1,once,CASSQTGTNYGYTF,TGCGCCAGCAGCCAGACAGGGACTAACTATGGCTACACCTTC
TRBJ2-2,TRBV3-1/TRBV3-2,NA,few,CASSQSDINTGELFF,TGTGCCAGCAGCCAATCGGACATAAACACCGGGGAGCTGTTTTTT
TRBJ2-7,TRBV6-5,NA,once,CASSYSSRRSTYEQYF,TGTGCCAGCAGTTACTCGAGTCGCAGGTCCACCTACGAGCAGTACTTC
TRBJ2-7,TRBV18,NA,NA,CASSPKLSGGAGGTSYYEQYF,TGTGCCAGCTCACCAAAACTTTCAGGTGGGGCAGGGGGGACCTCCTACTACGAGCAGTACTTC
TRBJ2-7,TRBV19,TRBD2,NA,CASSEGLAILYEQYF,TGTGCCAGTAGTGAGGGACTAGCGATCCTCTACGAGCAGTACTTC
TRBJ1-1,TRBV5-4,TRBD1,NA,CASSSQGRQTEAFF,TGTGCCAGCAGCTCACAGGGGCGGCAAACTGAAGCTTTCTTT
TRBJ1-2,TRBV7-9,NA,few,CASSVMTGLMNYGYTF,TGTGCCAGCAGCGTAATGACGGGACTGATGAACTATGGCTACACCTTC
TRBJ2-3,TRBV5-5,NA,once,CASSLGTATDTQYF,TGTGCCAGCAGCTTGGGGACAGCCACAGATACGCAGTATTTT
TRBJ2-7,TRBV5-4,TRBD2,NA,CASSAGAGGRSYEQYF,TGTGCCAGCAGCGCCGGCGCGGGAGGGCGGTCCTACGAGCAGTACTTC
TRBJ1-6,TRBV6-5,TRBD1,NA,CASSRDREVLPLHF,TGTGCCAGCAGTCGGGACAGGGAAGTATTACCCCTCCACTTT
TRBJ1-5,TRBV2,TRBD1,few,CASSRDRGRGQPQHF,TGTGCCAGCAGCCGGGACAGGGGGCGAGGTCAGCCCCAGCATTTT
TRBJ2-3,TRBV3-1/TRBV3-2,TRBD2,NA,CASSLRTRLSDTQYF,TGTGCCAGCAGCCTCAGGACTAGACTGTCAGATACGCAGTATTTT
TRBJ1-1,TRBV28,NA,NA,CASRETVMNTEAFF,TGTGCCAGCAGGGAGACAGTTATGAACACTGAAGCTTTCTTT
TRBJ2-5,TRBV5-4,TRBD1,NA,CASSLEVGGGETQYF,TGTGCCAGCAGCTTGGAGGTAGGGGGCGGGGAGACCCAGTACTTC
TRBJ1-4,TRBV6-5,TRBD1,NA,CASNRQGAEKLFF,TGTGCCAGCAACCGACAGGGGGCCGAAAAACTGTTTTTT
TRBJ2-3,TRBV28,TRBD1,few,CASSAPGQGTDTQYF,TGTGCCAGCAGTGCACCGGGACAGGGCACAGATACGCAGTATTTT